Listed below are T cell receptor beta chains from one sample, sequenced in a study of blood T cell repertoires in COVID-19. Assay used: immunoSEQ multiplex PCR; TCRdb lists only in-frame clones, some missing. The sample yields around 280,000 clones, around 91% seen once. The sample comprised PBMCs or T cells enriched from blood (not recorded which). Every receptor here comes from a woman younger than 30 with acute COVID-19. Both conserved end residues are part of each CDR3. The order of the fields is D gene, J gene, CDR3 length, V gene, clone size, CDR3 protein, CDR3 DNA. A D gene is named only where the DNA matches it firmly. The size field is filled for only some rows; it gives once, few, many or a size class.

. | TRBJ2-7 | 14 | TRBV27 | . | CASSSRDKTYEQYF | TGTGCCAGCAGTTCTCGGGACAAGACCTACGAGCAGTACTTC
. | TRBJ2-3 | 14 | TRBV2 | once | CASVGGRRTDTQYF | TGTGCCAGCGTCGGCGGTAGGCGCACAGATACGCAGTATTTT
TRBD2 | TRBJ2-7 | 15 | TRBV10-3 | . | CAIREGTSGSYEQYF | TGTGCCATCAGGGAGGGGACTAGCGGTTCCTACGAGCAGTACTTC
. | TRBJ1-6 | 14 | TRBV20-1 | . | CSASRRSNNSPLHF | TGCAGTGCTAGTAGGAGGAGCAATAATTCACCCCTCCACTTT
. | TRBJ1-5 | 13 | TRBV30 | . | CAWSGGDNQPQHF | TGTGCCTGGAGTGGGGGGGACAATCAGCCCCAGCATTTT
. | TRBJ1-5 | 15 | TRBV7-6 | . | CASSLAAGVSQPQHF | TGTGCCAGCAGCTTAGCGGCGGGGGTTAGTCAGCCCCAGCATTTT
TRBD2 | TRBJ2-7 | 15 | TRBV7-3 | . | CASSLGLAGPYEQYF | TGTGCCAGCAGCTTAGGACTAGCGGGACCCTACGAGCAGTACTTC
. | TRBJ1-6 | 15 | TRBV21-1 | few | CASSKKQGYNSPLHF | TGTGCCAGCAGCAAAAAACAGGGTTATAATTCACCCCTCCACTTT
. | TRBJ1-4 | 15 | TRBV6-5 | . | CASSRDMATNEKLFF | TGTGCCAGCAGTAGGGACATGGCAACTAATGAAAAACTGTTTTTT
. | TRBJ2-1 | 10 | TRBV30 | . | CAWMAHEQFF | TGTGCCTGGATGGCCCATGAGCAGTTCTTC
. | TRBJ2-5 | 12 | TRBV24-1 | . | CATRDTKETQYF | TGTGCCACCAGGGATACTAAAGAGACCCAGTACTTC
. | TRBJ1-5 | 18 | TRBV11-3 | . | CASRGQSPRVGENQPQHF | TGTGCCAGCCGCGGACAGTCGCCCCGGGTCGGAGAGAATCAGCCCCAGCATTTT
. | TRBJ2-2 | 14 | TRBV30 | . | CAWRGKRYTGELFF | TGTGCCTGGAGGGGCAAGCGGTACACCGGGGAGCTGTTTTTT
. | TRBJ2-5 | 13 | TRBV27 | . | CASSSPYQETQYF | TGTGCCAGCAGTTCCCCGTACCAAGAGACCCAGTACTTC
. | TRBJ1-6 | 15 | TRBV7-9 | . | CASSQTQGMISPLHF | TGTGCCAGCAGCCAAACGCAGGGGATGATTTCACCCCTCCACTTT
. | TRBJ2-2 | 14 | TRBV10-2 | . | CASIETGRGGELFF | TGCGCCAGCATCGAAACAGGGCGAGGCGGGGAGCTGTTTTTT
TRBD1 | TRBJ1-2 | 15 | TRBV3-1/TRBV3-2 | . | CASTHRQGGASGYTF | TGTGCCAGCACACACCGACAGGGAGGTGCTTCGGGCTACACCTTC
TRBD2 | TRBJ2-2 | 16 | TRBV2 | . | CASSGLAGRRAGELFF | TGTGCCAGCAGTGGACTAGCGGGACGAAGGGCCGGGGAGCTGTTTTTT
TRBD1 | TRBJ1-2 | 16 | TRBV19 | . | CASSMLRGQRSYGYTF | TGTGCCAGTAGTATGCTTCGGGGACAGCGCTCCTATGGCTACACCTTC
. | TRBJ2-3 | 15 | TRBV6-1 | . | CASSDRVTKPDTQYF | TGTGCCAGCAGTGACCGGGTTACAAAACCAGATACGCAGTATTTT
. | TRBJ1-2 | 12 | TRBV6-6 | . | CASHRSNYGYTF | TGTGCCAGCCACAGATCTAACTATGGCTACACCTTC
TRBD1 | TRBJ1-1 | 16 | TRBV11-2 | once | CASSLLATGGDTEAFF | TGTGCCAGCAGCTTATTGGCGACAGGGGGTGACACTGAAGCTTTCTTT
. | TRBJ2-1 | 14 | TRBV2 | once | CASNRLSSYNEQFF | TGTGCCAGCAATCGTCTCAGCTCCTACAATGAGCAGTTCTTC
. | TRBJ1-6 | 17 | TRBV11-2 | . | CASSSHLGRSYNSPLHF | TGTGCCAGCAGCTCGCACTTGGGCCGCTCCTATAATTCACCCCTCCACTTT
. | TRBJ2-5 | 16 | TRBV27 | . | CASSLSMGGLGETQYF | TGTGCCAGCAGTTTATCGATGGGGGGTCTGGGGGAGACCCAGTACTTC
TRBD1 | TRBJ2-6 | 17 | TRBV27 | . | CASSFGTGLSGANVLTF | TGTGCCAGCAGTTTCGGGACAGGGCTATCCGGGGCCAACGTCCTGACTTTC
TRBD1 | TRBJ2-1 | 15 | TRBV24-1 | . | CATSIPGQGVDEQFF | TGTGCCACCAGTATTCCGGGACAGGGGGTGGATGAGCAGTTCTTC
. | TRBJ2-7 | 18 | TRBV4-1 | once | CASSQPPRGRALPYEQYF | TGCGCCAGCAGCCAACCCCCAAGGGGGAGGGCCTTGCCCTACGAGCAGTACTTC
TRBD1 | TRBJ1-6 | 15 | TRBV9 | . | CASSGGQGRDSPLHF | TGTGCCAGCAGCGGAGGACAGGGAAGGGATTCACCCCTCCACTTT
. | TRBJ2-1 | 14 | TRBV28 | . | CASSEVTPYNEQFF | TGTGCCAGCAGCGAAGTGACACCCTACAATGAGCAGTTCTTC
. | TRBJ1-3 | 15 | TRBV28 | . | CASSLVWGQVDTIYF | TGTGCCAGCAGTTTGGTTTGGGGGCAAGTGGACACCATATATTTT